This TCR beta chain was recorded in a study of blood T cells in healthy people across ages. Looking at the study overall: About one barcoded beta molecule was captured per two T cells (by template switching).

Germline loops: CDR1 DFQATT, CDR2 SNEGSKA (reference sequence). Unmatched junction bases numbered 10, after V lost 3 bases and J lost 0 bases. The CDR3 covers 16 residues. Using a J-beta primer mix together with a sample-barcoded 5' primer, a second PCR was run for 7 to 11 cycles. Each of the samples gave a minimum of 2.5 million paired-end reads that contained CDR3. From the 5' RACE reads, TCRdb called clonotypes with MiXCR, one entry per CDR3 protein. The data contain roughly 680,000 distinct CDR3 sequences, 40% to 65% of them singletons. V usage is TRBV20-1 and J usage is TRBJ2-5, with 7 positions matching TRBD2. The material sequenced was blood. This TCR derives from a woman at least 80 years old in good health. CDR3 region: CSASDGLAAYQETQYF. The CDR3 coding sequence is TGCAGTGCTAGCGATGGGCTAGCGGCCTACCAAGAGACCCAGTACTTC.